What follows describes a single T cell receptor (beta chain). Its antigen target is currently unknown. Base qualities are not at hand, and no much larger clone is one base apart. The immunoSEQ Assay, a bias-controlled multiplex PCR, was used to amplify TCRbeta CDR3 regions from genomic DNA. In the authors' own workflow: Nucleated cell counts per sample were estimated from amplification of reference gene primers within the assay. To quantify the absolute abundance of each unique TCRbeta CDR3 rearrangement, sequence reads were collapsed and filtered. For each sample, productive Simpson clonality was calculated by taking the square root of Simpson's diversity index across productive rearrangements. In TCRdb, the immuneACCESS table is reduced to in-frame sequences with V and J assigned. These tables do not hold every clone; where another copy was compared, an unresolved V gene accounts for under half, and the others remain unexplained. V and J calls and clone size are copied from that table; D and trimming were computed from the DNA. A total of 290,000 or so clones appear in this sample, 91% of them only once. About 2.2% of the sample is taken by the ten largest.

In Seattle, one collaborating source enrolled patients while the infection was active and tracked those patients longitudinally over the course of disease. Each collaborating institution followed its own protocols to collect whole blood in K2EDTA tubes. Collaborator samples were shipped for TCRbeta analysis as frozen whole blood, isolated PBMCs, or DNA extracted from either sample type. This entry belongs to a study of blood T cell repertoires in COVID-19 (dated by TCRdb to 2020 to 2021). Looking at the study overall: Samples from collaborators originated in the United States, Italy and Spain and spanned both the acute and convalescent phases of COVID-19. The material from the prospective study consisted of cDNA or gDNA derived from T cells, B-cell-depleted T cells, or PBMCs. The dataset comprised deeply sampled blood TCRbeta repertoires from subjects exposed to, actively infected with, or recovered from COVID-19. Where available, HLA class I and class II types were taken from metadata supplied by the sample provider and were not determined by assay-based typing. The sample metadata nearly always contained a de-identified subject ID, COVID-19 status, age in years and sex. The repertoires were released in a freely available public database intended as a resource for research on the immune response to SARS-CoV-2. The samples were drawn from the first 160 participants of the ongoing ImmuneRACE study and from 1,200 or so subjects provided by 6 global collaborators. The paper as a whole reports these results and caveats: Clinical and demographic metadata were provided uncurated, with the amount varying by source and participant.

CDR1 and CDR2 were assigned from the germline V gene as SGDLS and YYNGEE. V is cut back by 4 bases and J by 1 base, with 9 bases in the junction unmatched. Spanning cysteine to phenylalanine, the CDR3 consists of 16 amino acids. CDR3 DNA is the only sequence kept; it has 48 bases, read in frame from the first base. Rearrangement joined TRBV9 to TRBJ2-5; TRBD2 fits 8 bases in the junction. The source is a woman aged 25 to 45 with COVID-19, enrolled during active disease. Sequenced sample: peripheral blood. At the DNA level, the sequence is TGTGCCAGCAGCCTCCCCCTAGCGGGCCTCCAAGAGACCCAGTACTTC. The encoded protein is CASSLPLAGLQETQYF.